The clone carrying this T cell receptor beta chain was observed a few times. As yet, its antigen is unknown. This sample stems from a study of early T cells in non-severe SARS-CoV-2 infection. Study-wide context: Bulk RNA from unsorted whole blood was sequenced; chains were unpaired.

Study results and caveats: Database matching using VDJdb favored anti-spike CD8 responses, with private and CD4 specificities left missing.

Trimming removed 6 bases from V and 9 bases from J; junction bases left unmatched: 8. CDR1 is ENHRY and CDR2 is SYGVKD in the germline V gene. The CDR3 is 13 amino acids. Individual cDNA molecules received unique molecular identifiers. MiXCR was run by TCRdb on the 5' RACE reads, yielding one entry per CDR3 protein. The table lists some 27,000 distinct CDR3 sequences, about 5.3% of them singletons, with approximately 23% in the top ten. The clonotype was recovered from an adult who was a healthcare worker with PCR-confirmed SARS-CoV-2 infection or an uninfected control (not recorded which). The chain joins TRBV10-3 to TRBJ2-1, with 7 bases aligning to TRBD2. Sequencing was performed on whole blood. The CDR3 DNA sequence: TGTGCCATCAGGGCTCCCCAGCGGGGTGAGCAGTTCTTC. The encoded protein is CAIRAPQRGEQFF.